Following are 27 T cell receptor beta chains from one sample sequenced in a study of shared clonotypes between healthy human individuals. Positive CCR7 selection of CD45RO-negative cells yielded the naive CD8 cells, and terminally differentiated effector memory CD45RA+ cells were excluded. The method was immunoSEQ multiplex PCR; TCRdb's version includes in-frame clones alone and lacks a portion of them. The sample shows about 820,000 clones, around 92% of them seen only once. Sequencing used naive CD8+ T cells sorted from blood. Receptor source: a man younger than 40 in good health.

The gene calls are TRBV4-1 and TRBJ1-5; D gene unclear. The CDR3 is made up of 15 amino acids. Trimming pared 2 bases from V and 3 bases from J, leaving 11 bases between. The germline gives CDR1 MGHRA, CDR2 YSYEKL. In nucleotides, the CDR3 is TGCGCCAGCAGCCAAAAAACAGTTTTCAATCAGCCCCAGCATTTT. This codes for CASSQKTVFNQPQHF.

This clone was seen a single time. V gene TRBV28 combines with J gene TRBJ1-1, with unresolved D. The length of the CDR3 is 12 residues. With 0 bases removed from V and 8 bases from J, the gap between germline ends came to 7 bases. In germline, CDR1 is MDHEN, CDR2 SYDVKM. CDR3 sequence: CASSLWGREAFF. The CDR3 DNA is TGTGCCAGCAGTTTATGGGGCCGCGAAGCTTTCTTT.

The rearrangement links TRBV7-9 to TRBJ2-5; D is undetermined. The J call is uncertain, as TRBJ2-7 better fits the DNA end. CDR1 is SEHNR and CDR2 is FQNEAQ in the germline V gene (reference sequence). This CDR3 is built from 14 residues. Here the CDR3 reads CASSSPSHGLEQYF. CDR3 DNA sequence: TGTGCCAGCAGCTCACCTTCCCATGGTCTCGAGCAGTACTTC.

The V call is TRBV6-4, the J call TRBJ2-1; D not certain. Trimming removed 8 bases at V and 0 bases at J, with 17 bases between. CDR3 length equals 16 residues. CDR1 MRHNA and CDR2 SNTAGT come from the germline V gene. CDR3 region: CASAAAGGDSYNEQFF. The CDR3 DNA reads as TGTGCCAGCGCCGCAGCAGGTGGGGACTCCTACAATGAGCAGTTCTTC.

This clone is a singleton in its sample. V gene TRBV4-1 combines with J gene TRBJ2-1; perhaps TRBD2 as D (5 bases). The length of the CDR3 is 16 residues. Per the germline V gene, CDR1 is MGHRA and CDR2 is YSYEKL. Between the trimmed V and J ends, which lost 6 bases and 0 bases, there was a span of 15 bases. The CDR3 loop is CASRFSERSSYNEQFF. The CDR3, as DNA: TGCGCCAGCAGGTTCAGTGAGCGGAGCTCCTACAATGAGCAGTTCTTC.

The chain uses TRBV25-1 and TRBJ1-5, with a weak D call TRBD1 (5 bases). Trimming removed 8 bases at V and 7 bases at J, with 18 bases between. The CDR3 spans 14 residues. Germline loops: CDR1 MGHDK, CDR2 SYGVNS. CDR3 amino acids: CASSDVGVGQPQHF. In nucleotides, the CDR3 is TGTGCCAGCTCCGATGTAGGGGTCGGACAGCCCCAGCATTTT.

V is TRBV5-4 and J is TRBJ2-5, with a tentative D call TRBD2 (5 bases). V lost 0 bases and J lost 1, with 7 bases in between. The CDR3 contains 14 residues. Looked up from germline, CDR1 is SGHNT and CDR2 is YYREEE (reference sequence). The CDR3 protein is CASSLGLAQETQYF. The CDR3 coding sequence is TGTGCCAGCAGCTTGGGTCTAGCCCAAGAGACCCAGTACTTC.

J is TRBJ1-2 and V is TRBV5-1; D gene ambiguous. CDR1 is SGHRS and CDR2 is YFSETQ in the germline V gene. Trimming took 4 bases from V and 0 from J, leaving 13 bases between them. This CDR3 is built from 15 residues. The CDR3 spells CASSPSSGTNYGYTF. The CDR3 DNA reads TGCGCCAGCAGCCCTAGTTCGGGGACTAACTATGGCTACACCTTC.

The chain couples TRBV7-9 to TRBJ2-7, with 9 bases lining up with TRBD1. The CDR3 spans 17 residues. Germline V gene sequence: CDR1 SEHNR, CDR2 FQNEAQ (reference sequence). Trimming cost V 5 bases and J 0 bases; bases outside gene matches: 11. In DNA, the CDR3 is TGTGCCAGCAGCCCCCGAACGGACAGGGGACTCTCCTACGAGCAGTACTTC. It is translated as CASSPRTDRGLSYEQYF.

About this clone itself: This CDR3 is also generated by other DNA sequences in the sample. The chain combines TRBV28 with TRBJ1-4; perhaps TRBD1 as D (6 bases). Germline V gene data show CDR1 as MDHEN and CDR2 as SYDVKM. Trimming stripped 4 bases from V and 3 bases from J, with 9 bases between. The CDR3 is 14 amino acids. The DNA for the CDR3 is TGTGCCAGCAGTTCCGACAGGCCTAATGAAAAACTGTTTTTT. As protein: CASSSDRPNEKLFF.

V is TRBV5-6 and J is TRBJ1-5; no reliable D call. The CDR3 sequence is 14 residues long. CDR1 is SGHDT, CDR2 YYEEEE, per germline. Trimming stripped 0 bases from V and 3 bases from J, with 7 bases between. The CDR3 reads CASSLAGNNQPQHF. CDR3 sequence (DNA): TGTGCCAGCAGCTTGGCGGGAAACAATCAGCCCCAGCATTTT.

The CDR3 bases are TGTGCCAGCAGCCTAACCCCTCCGAATGAGCAGTTCTTC. Translation gives CASSLTPPNEQFF. The chain employs TRBV7-9 and TRBJ2-1, with D hard to call. Germline CDR1 SEHNR, CDR2 FQNEAQ (reference sequence). The CDR3 covers 13 residues. V lost 5 bases to trimming and J lost 7 bases, with 12 bases between them.

The gene calls are TRBV10-3 and TRBJ2-1; 10 bases are shared with TRBD1. The CDR3 loop spans 13 amino acids. In germline, CDR1 is ENHRY, CDR2 SYGVKD. The V and J ends lost 6 bases and 15 bases, in that order; junction bases with no gene match: 11. CDR3: CAIRGTGEEVGFF. The CDR3 region has the DNA TGTGCCATCAGAGGGACAGGGGAGGAAGTTGGGTTCTTC.

The rearrangement uses TRBV7-9 and TRBJ1-1; D is unresolved. CDR1 SEHNR and CDR2 FQNEAQ come from the germline V gene (reference sequence). V was cut by 5 bases and J by 7 bases, with 11 bases left in between. This CDR3 is built from 12 residues. The CDR3 here is CASSLAVVEAFF. Here the CDR3 DNA reads TGTGCCAGCAGCCTGGCTGTCGTTGAAGCTTTCTTT.

The DNA of the CDR3 is TGCGCCAGCAGCTCCCCAGCTAGCCACAATGAGCAGTTCTTC. Translated: CASSSPASHNEQFF. The chain joins TRBV5-1 to TRBJ2-1, with a weak D call TRBD2 (5 bases). Germline V gene data show CDR1 as SGHRS and CDR2 as YFSETQ. CDR3 length: 14 amino acids. The ends were cut back, 3 bases at V and 5 bases at J, with 12 bases in the middle.

V usage is TRBV6-5 and J usage is TRBJ2-7; maybe TRBD1 (6 bases). Germline CDR1 MNHEY, CDR2 SVGAGI. Trimming cost V 4 bases and J 3 bases, with 13 bases left between them. The CDR3 covers 14 residues. CDR3 DNA: TGTGCCAGCAGTTTCTCAGGGGATTACTACGAGCAGTACTTC. Translation: CASSFSGDYYEQYF.

This CDR3 reads CSVEVDYEQYF. The CDR3, as DNA: TGCAGCGTTGAGGTAGACTACGAGCAGTACTTC. This chain joins TRBV29-1 and TRBJ2-7, with unresolved D. V lost 3 bases to trimming and J lost 3 bases, with 6 bases between them. The CDR3 totals 11 residues. The germline CDR1 and CDR2 sequences are SQVTM and ANQGSEA.

CDR3 DNA sequence: TGTGCCAGCAGCCAGGGTATGGGCGGGAGTCATTACGAGCAGTACTTC. Its protein product is CASSQGMGGSHYEQYF. This chain uses TRBV7-6 with TRBJ2-7; 7 nucleotides match TRBD2. Germline V lookup: CDR1 SGHVS, CDR2 FNYEAQ. CDR3 size: 16 residues. Unmatched junction bases numbered 14, after V lost 5 bases and J lost 4 bases. The full variable domain, in which reference TRBV7-6 and TRBJ2-7 provide the parts outside the CDR3, is GAGVSQSPRYKVTKRGQDVALRCDPISGHVSLYWYRQALGQGPEFLTYFNYEAQQDKSGLPNDRFSAERPEGSISTLTIQRTEQRDSAMYRCASSQGMGGSHYEQYFGPGTRLTVT.

The chain employs TRBV11-2 and TRBJ2-7, with D unclear. The CDR3 is 12 residues long. Germline V CDR1 and CDR2: SGHAT, FQNNGV. V lost 0 bases to trimming and J lost 7 bases, with 7 bases between them. The CDR3 spells CASSLDWWEQYF. The CDR3 DNA follows: TGTGCCAGCAGCTTAGACTGGTGGGAGCAGTACTTC.

CDR3 protein: CASSKTGSGTEAFF. The CDR3 coding sequence is TGTGCCAGCAGCAAAACAGGATCCGGAACTGAAGCTTTCTTT. The chain recombines TRBV21-1 with TRBJ1-1; the table names TRBD1, a call not compared with the DNA. TRBV21-1 is given as a pseudogene. This CDR3 region has 14 residues.

This clone has just one count. This rearrangement joins TRBV7-9 to TRBJ2-1, with D possibly being TRBD1 (5 bases). V was trimmed by 5 bases and J by 7 bases, leaving 15 bases between them. The CDR3 runs to 14 residues. Germline loops: CDR1 SEHNR, CDR2 FQNEAQ (reference sequence). This CDR3 reads CASSAETVMNEQFF. For the CDR3, the DNA is TGTGCCAGCAGCGCGGAGACAGTAATGAATGAGCAGTTCTTC.

CDR3 loop: CASSPRRGADTQYF. The CDR3 DNA sequence: TGTGCCAGCAGCCCTAGGCGTGGGGCAGATACGCAGTATTTT. The chain links TRBV7-2 to TRBJ2-3; D remains ambiguous. Trimming stripped 5 bases from V and 4 bases from J, with 13 bases between. The CDR3 covers 14 residues. CDR1 is SGHTA, CDR2 FQGNSA, per germline.

The V and J genes are TRBV13 and TRBJ1-5; D unclear. The CDR3 sequence is 13 residues long. Between the trimmed V and J ends, which lost 2 bases and 4 bases, there was a span of 6 bases. Germline assignment: CDR1 PRHDT and CDR2 FYEKMQ (reference sequence). In DNA, the CDR3 is TGTGCCAGCAGCTTATCCCTGAATCAGCCCCAGCATTTT. It codes for CASSLSLNQPQHF.

V usage is TRBV7-9 and J usage is TRBJ1-2; 9 bases fit TRBD1. This CDR3 is built from 13 residues. With 4 bases clipped from V and 6 bases from J, the junction kept 3 bases outside the gene matches. CDR1 SEHNR and CDR2 FQNEAQ come from the germline V gene (reference sequence). The CDR3 region has the DNA TGTGCCAGCAGCTGGGGGACAGGGAATGGCTACACCTTC. Translation: CASSWGTGNGYTF. Drawing the rest from reference TRBV7-9 and TRBJ1-2, the complete variable domain is DTGVSQNPRHKITKRGQNVTFRCDPISEHNRLYWYRQTLGQGPEFLTYFQNEAQLEKSRLLSDRFSAERPKGSFSTLEIQRTEQGDSAMYLCASSWGTGNGYTFGSGTRLTVV.

The chain combines TRBV7-8 with TRBJ2-7; 11 nucleotides agree with TRBD1. The V gene's germline CDR1 is SGHVS and CDR2 FQNEAQ. The ends lost 3 bases at V and 3 bases at J; junction bases unmatched: 10. The CDR3 has 17 residues. This chain's CDR3 is CASSFRPTGTGGYEQYF. Here the CDR3 DNA reads TGTGCCAGCAGCTTTAGGCCCACCGGGACAGGGGGCTACGAGCAGTACTTC.

This clone was seen only once. Within the sample, other DNA sequences also encode this same CDR3. This sequence joins TRBV27 and TRBJ2-7, with 11 nucleotides matching TRBD2. The CDR3 length is 15 residues. Germline CDR1 and CDR2: MNHEY and SMNVEV (reference sequence). Trimming cost V 0 bases and J 4 bases; bases outside gene matches: 2. CDR3: CASSLSTSGSYEQYF. The CDR3 DNA reads TGTGCCAGCAGTTTATCCACTAGCGGGAGTTACGAGCAGTACTTC.

As regards this clone: Other DNA sequences in the sample encode the same CDR3. The chain links TRBV7-9 to TRBJ1-2; tentatively, D is TRBD1 (6 bases). The CDR3 extends over 14 amino acids. The ends were cut back, 3 bases at V and 0 bases at J, with 8 bases in the middle. Germline-derived CDR1 and CDR2 are SEHNR and FQNEAQ (reference sequence). The CDR3 region has the DNA TGTGCCAGCAGCTTTGGGGGCACTAACTATGGCTACACCTTC. Its translation: CASSFGGTNYGYTF.